Listed here are 23 T cell receptor beta chains from one sample, sequenced in a study of T cell responses to AZD1222 COVID-19 vaccine. TCRdb's table, derived via immunoSEQ multiplex PCR, lists solely in-frame clones and lacks some. The sample shows about 140,000 clones, 92% of them seen only once. The specimen was peripheral blood, collected 28 days after the second AZD1222 dose. These TCRs come from an adult who received the AZD1222 COVID-19 vaccine.

The chain has TRBV5-4 and TRBJ2-3; 7 nucleotides agree with TRBD2. V trimming: 2 bases; J trimming: 4 bases; junction bases outside the gene matches: 10. CDR1 SGHNT and CDR2 YYREEE come from the germline V gene (reference sequence). The CDR3 is 16 amino acids. The CDR3: CASSFLAGMASDTQYF. The CDR3 DNA sequence: TGTGCCAGCAGCTTCTTAGCGGGCATGGCGTCAGATACGCAGTATTTT.

The chain links TRBV14 to TRBJ2-7; TRBD2 agrees at 10 bases. V was pared by 4 bases and J by 5 bases, with 20 bases of the junction left unmatched. The CDR3 length is 19 residues. From germline, CDR1 is SGHDN and CDR2 FVKESK. The CDR3 sequence: CASSPGASGRDGGFHEQYF. In DNA, the CDR3 is TGTGCCAGCAGCCCCGGGGCTAGCGGGAGAGACGGAGGTTTCCACGAGCAGTACTTC. The full variable domain, with the rest looked up from reference TRBV14 and TRBJ2-7, is EAGVTQFPSHSVIEKGQTVTLRCDPISGHDNLYWYRRVMGKEIKFLLHFVKESKQDESGMPNNRFLAERTGGTYSTLKVQPAELEDSGVYFCASSPGASGRDGGFHEQYFGPGTRLTVT.

V usage is TRBV5-6 and J usage is TRBJ1-3, with D unresolved. Germline assignment: CDR1 SGHDT and CDR2 YYEEEE. Trimming left V 2 bases short and J 0 bases short, with 9 bases between. The CDR3 runs to 15 residues. The CDR3: CASSFGPLSGNTIYF. As DNA, the CDR3 is TGTGCCAGCAGCTTTGGACCTCTCTCTGGAAACACCATATATTTT. Complete variable domain (other parts from reference TRBV5-6 and TRBJ1-3): DAGVTQSPTHLIKTRGQQVTLRCSPKSGHDTVSWYQQALGQGPQFIFQYYEEEERQRGNFPDRFSGHQFPNYSSELNVNALLLGDSALYLCASSFGPLSGNTIYFGEGSWLTVV.

This clone showed up just once. The chain combines TRBV14 with TRBJ1-3; D might be TRBD1 (5 bases). The length of the CDR3 is 14 residues. Germline CDR1 reads SGHDN; CDR2 reads FVKESK. Trimming cost V 1 base and J 4 bases, with 8 bases left between them. The CDR3 spells CASSQAGIGNTIYF. CDR3 bases: TGTGCCAGCAGCCAAGCAGGGATCGGAAACACCATATATTTT.

In its sample, this clone was seen a few times. The gene calls are TRBV7-2 and TRBJ2-5; 7 nucleotides match TRBD2. This CDR3 has 14 amino acids. CDR1 and CDR2 (germline): SGHTA, FQGNSA. V shed 3 bases and J 3 bases; nucleotides not matched to a gene: 4. Written as DNA, the CDR3 is TGTGCCAGCAGCTTGGGCCGGGAGGAAGAGACCCAGTACTTC. Its protein is CASSLGREEETQYF.

The V and J genes are TRBV5-8 and TRBJ1-1; TRBD1 might be the D (5 bases). V was pared by 0 bases and J by 0 bases, with 15 bases between. Germline V gene data show CDR1 as SGHTS and CDR2 as YDEGEE. CDR3 length equals 17 residues. The CDR3 region is CASSLAGGGNMNTEAFF. As DNA, the CDR3 is TGTGCCAGCAGCTTGGCTGGCGGGGGGAACATGAACACTGAAGCTTTCTTT.

This chain connects TRBV6-5 to TRBJ2-7, with TRBD2 matching over 7 bases. This CDR3 spans 14 amino acids. V lost 6 bases and J lost 2; bases outside the gene matches: 7. Germline CDR1 is MNHEY and CDR2 is SVGAGI. The CDR3 protein is CASRTSGLPYEQYF. DNA for the CDR3: TGTGCCAGCAGAACCTCGGGACTACCCTACGAGCAGTACTTC.

The chain has TRBV9 and TRBJ1-4; D not certain. The germline V gene has CDR1 SGDLS and CDR2 YYNGEE. This CDR3 comprises 12 residues. Trimming shortened V by 0 bases and J by 10 bases, and 7 bases separated the two germline ends. The CDR3, as DNA: TGTGCCAGCAGCGTAGGGGCCGGAAAACTGTTTTTT. This translates into CASSVGAGKLFF.

This chain links TRBV5-1 with TRBJ1-4; D gene uncertain. Per the germline V gene, CDR1 is SGHRS and CDR2 is YFSETQ. Trimming cost V 6 bases and J 0 bases, with 15 bases left between them. The CDR3 consists of 16 residues. CDR3: CASNQFPGATNEKLFF. As DNA, the CDR3 is TGCGCCAGCAACCAATTTCCGGGAGCAACTAATGAAAAACTGTTTTTT.

The chain uses TRBV2 and TRBJ1-2; perhaps TRBD1 as D (6 bases). The CDR3 extends over 13 amino acids. V was cut by 9 bases and J by 2 bases, with 13 bases left in between. Germline V gene sequence: CDR1 SNHLY, CDR2 FYNNEI. CDR3 DNA sequence: TGTGCCAGGTCGATGGACAGAAACTATGGCTACACCTTC. This encodes CARSMDRNYGYTF.

The chain couples TRBV7-9 to TRBJ2-2, with 10 bases aligning to TRBD2. The length of the CDR3 is 18 residues. Germline values: CDR1 SEHNR, CDR2 FQNEAQ (reference sequence). V lost 7 bases to trimming and J lost 4 bases; unmatched junction nucleotides: 15. The CDR3 nucleotides are TGTGCCAGCACCCCCGGGTCGCTAGCGGGAGTGAGCACCGGGGAGCTGTTTTTT. Translation: CASTPGSLAGVSTGELFF.

This chain links TRBV14 with TRBJ2-3; possibly TRBD2 for D (5 bases). Germline assignment: CDR1 SGHDN and CDR2 FVKESK. The CDR3 has 15 residues. V gave up 6 bases and J gave up 1 base, with 14 bases separating them. CDR3 DNA: TGTGCCAGCAGTTCGAGGCCGCGGGGCACAGATACGCAGTATTTT. Translation: CASSSRPRGTDTQYF.

This rearrangement joins TRBV11-1 to TRBJ1-1; no definite D call. CDR1 SGHAT and CDR2 FQDESV come from the germline V gene (reference sequence). The CDR3 totals 14 residues. V was trimmed by 2 bases and J by 5 bases, leaving 12 bases between them. CDR3 protein: CASSLIGFRTEAFF. The CDR3 region has the DNA TGTGCCAGCAGCTTAATAGGATTTAGGACTGAAGCTTTCTTT.

The chain uses TRBV29-1 and TRBJ2-2, with D unclear. The CDR3 has 11 residues. Trimming shortened V by 5 bases and J by 0 bases, and 1 base separated the two germline ends. Germline V lookup: CDR1 SQVTM, CDR2 ANQGSEA. CDR3 DNA sequence: TGCAGCGTTTCGAACACCGGGGAGCTGTTTTTT. Translation gives CSVSNTGELFF.

This rearrangement joins TRBV6-2 or TRBV6-3 to TRBJ2-7, with D perhaps TRBD1 (6 bases). The V end was cut by 2 bases, the J end by 5 bases, with 16 bases between. Germline V lookup: CDR1 MNHEY, CDR2 SVGEGT. The CDR3 is 15 residues long. Here the CDR3 DNA reads TGTGCCAGCAGTTACCCCCGGGGCAGGGGCGACGAGCAGTACTTC. Protein product: CASSYPRGRGDEQYF.

The chain couples TRBV28 to TRBJ2-7; TRBD1 aligns across 8 bases. V dropped 6 bases and J dropped 6; count of bases not matched to a gene: 10. The CDR3 runs to 14 residues. Germline CDR1 MDHEN, CDR2 SYDVKM. The CDR3 here is CASSPDRGTSEQYF. The CDR3 coding sequence is TGTGCCAGCAGCCCCGACAGGGGTACAAGCGAGCAGTACTTC.

The rearrangement links TRBV9 to TRBJ1-1, with unresolved D. The CDR3 spans 14 residues. The germline gives CDR1 SGDLS, CDR2 YYNGEE. Trimming pared 0 bases from V and 4 bases from J, leaving 10 bases between. The CDR3: CASSVGSGSTEAFF. As DNA, the CDR3 is TGTGCCAGCAGCGTAGGTTCTGGGAGCACTGAAGCTTTCTTT.

V usage is TRBV7-2 and J usage is TRBJ1-5, with unresolved D. This CDR3 spans 15 amino acids. Between the trimmed V and J ends, which lost 1 base and 6 bases, there was a span of 13 bases. In germline, CDR1 is SGHTA, CDR2 FQGNSA. CDR3 protein: CASSLGGGEGQPQHF. CDR3 bases: TGTGCCAGCAGCTTAGGGGGAGGTGAAGGTCAGCCCCAGCATTTT.

The V call is TRBV6-2 or TRBV6-3, the J call TRBJ1-2; D remains unclear. V was cut by 5 bases and J by 7 bases, with 20 bases left in between. CDR1 MNHEY and CDR2 SVGEGT come from the germline V gene. The CDR3 sequence is 15 residues long. CDR3 residues: CASSIRNRAASGYTF. The CDR3, as DNA: TGTGCCAGCAGTATCCGGAACCGGGCAGCGAGTGGCTACACCTTC.

This sequence joins TRBV19 and TRBJ2-1; D may match TRBD1 or TRBD2 (5 bases each). V shed 7 bases and J shed 4 bases, with 17 bases lying between them. Per germline, CDR1 LNHDA and CDR2 SQIVND (reference sequence). The CDR3 extends over 15 amino acids. CDR3 nucleotide sequence: TGTGCCAGTATGGTTAGGGGAGTCCCATACAATGAGCAGTTCTTC. Amino acids: CASMVRGVPYNEQFF.

This chain uses TRBV7-2 with TRBJ2-5; D may be TRBD1 or TRBD2 (5 bases each). The germline V and J ends were trimmed by 5 bases and 1 base, with 11 bases remaining between them. The V gene's germline CDR1 is SGHTA and CDR2 FQGNSA. The CDR3 runs to 14 residues. CDR3 nucleotides: TGTGCCAGCAGCAAACGGGACGGCCAAGAGACCCAGTACTTC. Its protein product is CASSKRDGQETQYF.

This chain joins TRBV5-4 and TRBJ1-1, with D tentatively TRBD1 (5 bases). This CDR3 spans 16 amino acids. V gave up 0 bases and J gave up 2 bases, with 14 bases separating them. Germline V gives CDR1 SGHNT, CDR2 YYREEE (reference sequence). CDR3 sequence: CASSLGYGGFNTEAFF. The DNA of the CDR3 is TGTGCCAGCAGCTTGGGGTACGGGGGATTCAACACTGAAGCTTTCTTT.

V gene TRBV12-3 or TRBV12-4 combines with J gene TRBJ1-2; TRBD1 is a possible D gene (5 bases). Trimming shortened V by 3 bases and J by 6 bases, and 5 bases separated the two germline ends. The CDR3 spans 11 residues. As DNA, the CDR3 is TGTGCCAGCAGTTTGGGGGATGGCTACACCTTC. It yields the protein CASSLGDGYTF.